The 12 T cell receptor beta chains below all came from one sample that was sequenced in a study of blood T cell repertoires in COVID-19. TCRdb keeps only in-frame clones here, not all; method: immunoSEQ multiplex PCR. The sample holds about 190,000 clones, roughly nine tenths seen once. Sequencing was performed on peripheral blood. The receptors stem from a man aged 35 to 55 with acute or convalescent COVID-19.

This sequence joins TRBV7-9 and TRBJ2-1, with D perhaps TRBD2 (6 bases). V was shortened by 4 bases and J by 0 bases, with 16 bases between the two germline ends. The CDR3 runs to 17 residues. Germline V gene data show CDR1 as SEHNR and CDR2 as FQNEAQ (reference sequence). For the CDR3, the DNA is TGTGCCAGCAGCTCCCGGTCGGGGGTAAGCTCCTACAATGAGCAGTTCTTC. Translated: CASSSRSGVSSYNEQFF.

This chain joins TRBV28 and TRBJ1-5; D is possibly TRBD1 (5 bases). CDR3 size: 12 residues. V lost 7 bases and J lost 4, with 8 bases in between. Germline V gives CDR1 MDHEN, CDR2 SYDVKM. The CDR3 nucleotides are TGTGCCAGCAATGACAGAAATCAGCCCCAGCATTTT. Translating it yields CASNDRNQPQHF.

This clone was picked up one time. The chain combines TRBV6-1 with TRBJ1-2; D is possibly TRBD1 (6 bases). CDR1 and CDR2 (germline): MNHNS, SASEGT. Trimming stripped 0 bases from V and 4 bases from J, with 9 bases between. This CDR3 is built from 14 residues. DNA of the CDR3: TGTGCCAGCAGTGAAGCGGACAGTATCTATGGCTACACCTTC. Protein: CASSEADSIYGYTF.

The genes are TRBV5-1 and TRBJ2-3; unclear D gene. V gave up 2 bases and J gave up 3 bases, with 19 bases separating them. Germline V CDR1 and CDR2: SGHRS, YFSETQ. This CDR3 has 17 residues. The CDR3 here is CASSFGATTRPTDTQYF. The CDR3 DNA follows: TGCGCCAGCAGCTTCGGCGCCACAACGAGGCCTACAGATACGCAGTATTTT.

This sequence joins TRBV4-2 and TRBJ1-2; 7 nucleotides align to TRBD1. The CDR3 runs to 15 residues. Germline V gene data show CDR1 as LGHNA and CDR2 as YNFKEQ. The junction had 11 bases not matched to a gene; V was cut back by 2 bases and J by 8 bases. Written as DNA, the CDR3 is TGTGCCAGCAGCCAACAGACAGGGAATGCAAGGGGCTACACCTTC. Residues: CASSQQTGNARGYTF.

This chain connects TRBV5-1 to TRBJ1-1; 12 nucleotides match TRBD1. The CDR3 is 16 amino acids. CDR1 and CDR2 (germline): SGHRS, YFSETQ. V lost 4 bases and J lost 2; bases outside the gene matches: 6. CDR3 DNA sequence: TGCGCCAGCAGCCCTCAGGGACAGGGGGCTAACACTGAAGCTTTCTTT. Translation: CASSPQGQGANTEAFF.

The chain links TRBV27 to TRBJ1-3; 7 bases agree with TRBD1. Germline V lookup: CDR1 MNHEY, CDR2 SMNVEV (reference sequence). This CDR3 has 15 amino acids. Losses at the gene ends were 2 bases for V and 3 bases for J; bases not matched to a gene: 4. The CDR3 sequence is CASSLAGGNGNTIYF. The CDR3 bases are TGTGCCAGCAGTTTAGCAGGGGGAAATGGAAACACCATATATTTT.

This clone has a single count. V gene TRBV19 combines with J gene TRBJ2-1; D is perhaps TRBD1 (6 bases). The CDR3 covers 13 residues. V gave up 8 bases and J gave up 4 bases, with 12 bases separating them. CDR1 is LNHDA, CDR2 SQIVND, per germline (reference sequence). The CDR3 region is CASQDRKYNEQFF. DNA of the CDR3: TGTGCCAGTCAGGACAGAAAATACAATGAGCAGTTCTTC.

The chain carries TRBV7-6 and TRBJ2-7; 7 bases are a match to TRBD1. V lost 5 bases, J lost 1 base, and 11 bases stayed unmatched. Germline values: CDR1 SGHVS, CDR2 FNYEAQ. There are 16 residues in the CDR3. DNA of the CDR3: TGTGCCAGCAGCCAAGCCGACAGGGCCGGATCCTACGAGCAGTACTTC. Its protein is CASSQADRAGSYEQYF.

The J gene is TRBJ2-3, the V gene TRBV27; perhaps TRBD1 as D (6 bases). The CDR3 spans 15 residues. The ends were cut back, 6 bases at V and 2 bases at J, with 15 bases in the middle. Germline values: CDR1 MNHEY, CDR2 SMNVEV (reference sequence). The CDR3 spells CASRKGTRYTDTQYF. The CDR3 coding sequence is TGTGCCAGCAGGAAGGGGACAAGATACACAGATACGCAGTATTTT.

The rearrangement links TRBV25-1 to TRBJ1-4, with D possibly TRBD1 on 6 matching bases. CDR3 length equals 11 residues. From germline, CDR1 is MGHDK and CDR2 SYGVNS. Between the trimmed V and J ends, which lost 5 bases and 16 bases, there was a span of 14 bases. CDR3: CASSTRDIRFF. Written as DNA, the CDR3 is TGTGCCAGCAGTACCCGGGACATTAGGTTTTTT.

Here the CDR3 DNA reads TGTGCCAGCAGCGTACCCATTTGGGGAGTTACCACTGAAGCTTTCTTT. As protein: CASSVPIWGVTTEAFF. This chain uses TRBV9 with TRBJ1-1; no definite D call. Germline CDR1 is SGDLS and CDR2 is YYNGEE. The V end was cut by 1 base, the J end by 4 bases, with 17 bases between. CDR3 length: 16 amino acids.